This T cell receptor beta chain was recovered during a study of STAT5B mutations in CD4+ large granular lymphocyte leukemia. Trimming shortened V by 3 bases and J by 12 bases, and 20 bases separated the two germline ends. The length of the CDR3 is 14 residues. The germline V gene has CDR1 MDHEN and CDR2 SYDVKM. Sequencing was at survey level. Sequenced by immunoSEQ multiplex PCR; TCRdb stores in-frame clones only, minus some. The data show under 35,000 clones, with approximately 88% seen just once and over 0.4% held by the top ten. Regarding this clone: The antigen is unknown.

Study outcomes and limitations: Patient CD4-sorted repertoires stayed more clonal than healthy ones after leukemic-clone removal. Higher CD4+ than CD8+ T-LGLL clonality might reflect small sample size.

The TCR sequence derives from a human donor in good health. V is TRBV28 and J is TRBJ1-1; D not certain. Sequencing was performed on CD4+ T cells from blood buffy coats. The CDR3, as DNA: TGTGCCAGCAGTTTCCGCGAGTACTCACCAAAAACTTTCTTT. Its translation: CASSFREYSPKTFF.